Presented here are 23 T cell receptor beta chains from one specimen sequenced in a study of patients and donors after allogeneic stem cell transplantation. Each CDR3 protein gets one entry after TCRdb re-called the RT-PCR reads with MiXCR. The sample lists about 150,000 distinct CDR3 sequences, 30% to 45% seen once, with about 50% in the top ten. The specimen sequenced was blood, either unsorted or a sorted T cell fraction (not recorded which). Source of these receptors: a human donor who was either an allogeneic HSCT recipient or a stem cell or donor lymphocyte infusion donor (not recorded which). It is not recorded whose cells these are; they may come from a transplant donor.

The chain recombines TRBV20-1 with TRBJ1-1; D remains ambiguous. The germline CDR1 and CDR2 sequences are DFQATT and SNEGSKA (reference sequence). The CDR3 spans 14 residues. The ends were cut back, 6 bases at V and 0 bases at J, with 14 bases in the middle. CDR3: CSAERWSMNTEAFF. CDR3 bases: TGCAGTGCGGAGAGATGGTCTATGAACACTGAAGCTTTCTTT.

This clonotype has more than one count but fewer than ten. This sequence joins TRBV2 and TRBJ2-5; tentatively, D is TRBD2 (6 bases). The germline gives CDR1 SNHLY, CDR2 FYNNEI. The CDR3 sequence is 12 residues long. With 7 bases removed from V and 5 bases from J, the gap between germline ends came to 11 bases. The CDR3 region is CASMWEEETQYF. DNA for the CDR3: TGTGCCAGCATGTGGGAGGAGGAGACCCAGTACTTC. The complete variable domain, with remaining parts taken from reference TRBV2 and TRBJ2-5, reads EPEVTQTPSHQVTQMGQEVILRCVPISNHLYFYWYRQILGQKVEFLVSFYNNEISEKSEIFDDQFSVERPDGSNFTLKIRSTKLEDSAMYFCASMWEEETQYFGPGTRLLVL.

This chain connects TRBV6-5 to TRBJ1-2; no definite D call. The CDR3 sequence is 16 residues long. Germline CDR1 is MNHEY and CDR2 is SVGAGI. V was cut by 0 bases and J by 1 base, with 12 bases left in between. The CDR3 DNA sequence: TGTGCCAGCAGTTACTCGGCGGGGAGGCGTAACTATGGCTACACCTTC. It yields the protein CASSYSAGRRNYGYTF.

The chain links TRBV28 to TRBJ1-5; D unresolved. Germline CDR1 is MDHEN and CDR2 is SYDVKM. The CDR3 extends over 14 amino acids. Deletions cut 1 base from V and 0 bases from J, with 4 bases between. The CDR3 here is CASSLLNSNQPQHF. The CDR3 DNA is TGTGCCAGCAGTTTATTGAATAGCAATCAGCCCCAGCATTTT.

This clonotype appeared many times. The chain links TRBV5-1 to TRBJ1-3, with a possible D match to TRBD1 (6 bases). Per germline, CDR1 SGHRS and CDR2 YFSETQ. The CDR3 length is 14 residues. Trimming pared 0 bases from V and 7 bases from J, leaving 11 bases between. The CDR3 region is CASSLDGGANTIYF. The CDR3 nucleotides are TGCGCCAGCAGCTTGGATGGGGGCGCGAACACCATATATTTT.

The chain has TRBV4-2 and TRBJ1-6, with 9 nucleotides matching TRBD1. Germline assignment: CDR1 LGHNA and CDR2 YNFKEQ. The CDR3 loop spans 16 amino acids. The J segment lost 8 bases and the V segment lost 6 bases, leaving 11 bases of the junction unmatched. The CDR3 loop is CASRRSPGDRDSPLHF. The CDR3 coding sequence is TGTGCCAGCAGACGATCCCCAGGGGACAGGGATTCACCCCTCCACTTT.

This clonotype was detected a few times. The chain links TRBV12-3 or TRBV12-4 to TRBJ2-1; 8 positions match TRBD2. The CDR3 has 14 amino acids. Unmatched junction bases numbered 6, after V lost 5 bases and J lost 6 bases. The CDR3 DNA reads as TGTGCCAGCAGTCCCGGGACTAGGGCCAATGAGCAGTTCTTC. Protein sequence: CASSPGTRANEQFF.

The chain recombines TRBV3-1 with TRBJ2-5; tentative D call: TRBD2 (6 bases). CDR3 length equals 15 residues. The V and J ends lost 3 bases and 3 bases respectively, with 14 bases between them. Germline V gene sequence: CDR1 LGHDT, CDR2 YNNKEL (reference sequence). DNA for the CDR3: TGTGCCAGCAGCCATTATGGGGGGACGGAAGAGACCCAGTACTTC. Its translation is CASSHYGGTEETQYF.

The rearrangement joins TRBV10-3 to TRBJ1-4; D remains ambiguous. The CDR3 runs to 13 residues. Trimming shortened V by 4 bases and J by 4 bases, and 7 bases separated the two germline ends. Germline assignment: CDR1 ENHRY and CDR2 SYGVKD. The CDR3 here is CAISGLSNEKLFF. The CDR3, as DNA: TGTGCCATCAGTGGGCTGAGTAATGAAAAACTGTTTTTT.

This clonotype showed up just a few times. This chain uses TRBV28 with TRBJ1-5; maybe TRBD1 (5 bases). Germline V CDR1 and CDR2: MDHEN, SYDVKM. This CDR3 spans 12 amino acids. V was trimmed by 10 bases and J by 6 bases, leaving 13 bases between them. The CDR3 DNA is TGTGCCATGCAGGGAGCGGGTCAGCCCCAGCATTTT. As protein: CAMQGAGQPQHF.

This clonotype appeared many times. This rearrangement joins TRBV10-3 to TRBJ2-3, with 7 bases fitting TRBD2. The CDR3 runs 14 residues. The junction had 6 bases not matched to a gene; V was cut back by 0 bases and J by 9 bases. Germline values: CDR1 ENHRY, CDR2 SYGVKD. The CDR3 protein is CAISESLAGETQYF. Written as DNA, the CDR3 is TGTGCCATCAGTGAGTCGCTGGCGGGGGAAACGCAGTATTTT.

The V gene is TRBV29-1, the J gene TRBJ2-7; D gene ambiguous. The CDR3 length is 12 residues. The germline V gene has CDR1 SQVTM and CDR2 ANQGSEA. The germline V and J ends were trimmed by 5 bases and 6 bases, with 14 bases remaining between them. Here the CDR3 reads CSVTVSGSEQYF. The CDR3 DNA reads TGCAGCGTTACAGTCTCAGGTAGCGAGCAGTACTTC.

The chain couples TRBV25-1 to TRBJ2-2; 11 bases align to TRBD1. V lost 6 bases and J lost 4; bases outside the gene matches: 10. The CDR3 loop spans 17 amino acids. Germline CDR1 is MGHDK and CDR2 is SYGVNS. For the CDR3, the DNA is TGTGCCAGCAGCCCCTCGGACAGGGGGCAGGGCACCGGGGAGCTGTTTTTT. Translating gives CASSPSDRGQGTGELFF.

This chain joins TRBV28 and TRBJ2-7, with a weak D call TRBD1 (6 bases). The CDR3 contains 14 residues. Germline V CDR1 and CDR2: MDHEN, SYDVKM. V lost 4 bases to trimming and J lost 6 bases, with 16 bases between them. The CDR3, as DNA: TGTGCCAGCAGTTCCCCGGGACCACAGGGCGAGCAGTACGTC. Its protein product is CASSSPGPQGEQYV.

Concerning this clonotype itself: At one end the junction does not follow the germline gene, possibly because of a read error. The chain recombines TRBV29-1 with TRBJ1-1; TRBD1 is a possible D gene (6 bases). The CDR3 contains 13 residues. Per the germline V gene, CDR1 is SQVTM and CDR2 is ANQGSEA. CDR3 residues: CSVEVGGNPEAFF. Written as DNA, the CDR3 is TGCAGCGTTGAAGTAGGGGGGAACCCTGAAGCTTTCTTT.

The chain couples TRBV25-1 to TRBJ1-1, with a weak D call TRBD1 (5 bases). Germline V gives CDR1 MGHDK, CDR2 SYGVNS. CDR3 length: 19 residues. The germline V and J ends were trimmed by 1 base and 0 bases, with 21 bases remaining between them. CDR3 sequence: CASSEFFQGTSLMNTEAFF. DNA for the CDR3: TGTGCCAGCAGTGAATTCTTCCAGGGAACCTCTCTGATGAACACTGAAGCTTTCTTT.

This chain uses TRBV24-1 with TRBJ1-1, with D possibly being TRBD1 (5 bases). CDR1 is KGHDR, CDR2 SFDVKD, per germline. The V end was cut by 5 bases, the J end by 11 bases, with 17 bases between. CDR3 length equals 13 residues. In DNA form, the CDR3 reads TGTGCCACCAGTGTTGGGACTGAGGTGGGTGCTTTCTTT. It encodes CATSVGTEVGAFF.

Only a few counts were recorded for this clonotype. J is TRBJ1-1 and V is TRBV7-9; TRBD1 might be the D (5 bases). CDR1 SEHNR and CDR2 FQNEAQ come from the germline V gene (reference sequence). V lost 5 bases and J lost 4, with 20 bases in between. There are 16 residues in the CDR3. CDR3 region: CASSLGGWQGSTEAFF. In nucleotides, the CDR3 is TGTGCCAGCAGCCTCGGGGGGTGGCAGGGCTCCACTGAAGCTTTCTTT.

The rearrangement joins TRBV5-1 to TRBJ2-2, with 7 nucleotides matching TRBD2. This CDR3 contains 16 residues. Germline V gives CDR1 SGHRS, CDR2 YFSETQ. The V and J ends lost 3 bases and 6 bases, in that order; junction bases with no gene match: 11. Here the CDR3 reads CASSSGEGRVAGELFF. In DNA, the CDR3 is TGCGCCAGCAGCTCTGGGGAGGGGAGAGTGGCCGGGGAGCTGTTTTTT.

This clonotype was detected only a few times. In nucleotides, the CDR3 is TGCGCCAGCAGCTTGGTCGGACAGGGGCTCGACCCCCTCCACTTT. This codes for CASSLVGQGLDPLHF. V usage is TRBV5-1 and J usage is TRBJ1-6, with 9 bases identical to TRBD1. There are 15 residues in the CDR3. Per the germline V gene, CDR1 is SGHRS and CDR2 is YFSETQ. After removal of 0 bases from V and 13 bases from J, the junction contained 8 bases not matched to a gene.

The chain combines TRBV11-2 with TRBJ2-5; tentatively, D is TRBD1 or TRBD2 (5 bases each). Germline lookup yields CDR1 SGHAT and CDR2 FQNNGV. The CDR3 has 13 amino acids. Trimming took 5 bases from V and 5 from J, leaving 12 bases between them. The CDR3 is CASSPLGGETQYF. CDR3 nucleotide sequence: TGTGCCAGCAGCCCTCTTGGGGGTGAGACCCAGTACTTC.

This clonotype has more than one count but fewer than ten. The V and J genes are TRBV6-1 and TRBJ1-6; D is undetermined. This CDR3 is built from 12 residues. V lost 7 bases and J 9 bases, leaving 10 bases between the germline ends. The germline V gene encodes CDR1 MNHNS and CDR2 SASEGT. CDR3: CASTPAGSPLHF. The DNA for the CDR3 is TGTGCCAGCACTCCGGCGGGTTCACCCCTCCACTTT.

This chain's CDR3 is CAISSGLGQGSKNEQFF. In DNA form, the CDR3 reads TGTGCCATCAGCTCGGGTCTCGGACAGGGAAGTAAAAATGAGCAGTTCTTC. The chain joins TRBV10-3 to TRBJ2-1; TRBD1 matches 8 bases. The J segment lost 7 bases and the V segment lost 6 bases, leaving 17 bases of the junction unmatched. In germline, CDR1 is ENHRY, CDR2 SYGVKD. The CDR3 length is 17 residues.